Sequencing of this TCR beta chain was carried out in a study of memory CD4+ T cells and cytomegalovirus serostatus. About the research overall: Donors were healthy Belgian adults, under ten CMV seropositive and about two dozen seronegative.

The sort gate was single viable CD3+CD4+CD8-CD45RO+ cells for memory CD4+ T cells. Total CD4+ T cells were enriched by CD4 positive selection. The protocol was immunoSEQ multiplex PCR, while the TCRdb copy is restricted to in-frame clones and leaves out a portion. The table records tens of thousands of clones, 70% to 80% of them present only once. The CDR3 is made up of 15 amino acids. Germline assignment: CDR1 KGHSH and CDR2 LQKENI. V was cut by 1 base and J by 1 base, with 7 bases left in between. The TCR was taken from an adult in good health and CMV-seropositive. The sequencing input was memory CD4+ T cells from blood. The chain is built from TRBV18 and TRBJ2-2, with D perhaps TRBD1 (5 bases). The CDR3 sequence: CASSPLTGNTGELFF. The CDR3 DNA reads TGTGCCAGCTCACCACTAACAGGGAACACCGGGGAGCTGTTTTTT.